The sequence of this T cell receptor (beta chain) was determined in a study of T cells in Graves' hyperthyroidism and ophthalmopathy. The hyperthyroidism was newly diagnosed and had lasted under 2 months; the patients were aged 18 to 65. The sample holds many counts of this clonotype. The junction shows a germline mismatch at one end, possibly a read error. RNA transcripts served as the template for amplifying TCR beta CDR3 regions. A set of HTBI primers served as the primers for a first-round RT-PCR of the TCR CDR3. A single record per CDR3 protein comes from TCRdb applying MiXCR to the multiplex PCR reads. Of 450,000 to 650,000 distinct CDR3 sequences detected, around 20% appear once; the ten largest clones hold more than 25%. Sequenced: blood. This receptor was obtained from a man between 18 and 29 years old with Graves' hyperthyroidism.

The chain's CDR3 is CASSDGATHSGNTIYF. The CDR3, as DNA: TGTGCCAGCAGTGACGGAGCGACCCACTCTGGGAACACCATATATTTC. V gene TRBV2 combines with J gene TRBJ1-3; no firm D call. Germline V gene lookup returns CDR1 SNHLY and CDR2 FYNNEI. This CDR3 has 16 residues.